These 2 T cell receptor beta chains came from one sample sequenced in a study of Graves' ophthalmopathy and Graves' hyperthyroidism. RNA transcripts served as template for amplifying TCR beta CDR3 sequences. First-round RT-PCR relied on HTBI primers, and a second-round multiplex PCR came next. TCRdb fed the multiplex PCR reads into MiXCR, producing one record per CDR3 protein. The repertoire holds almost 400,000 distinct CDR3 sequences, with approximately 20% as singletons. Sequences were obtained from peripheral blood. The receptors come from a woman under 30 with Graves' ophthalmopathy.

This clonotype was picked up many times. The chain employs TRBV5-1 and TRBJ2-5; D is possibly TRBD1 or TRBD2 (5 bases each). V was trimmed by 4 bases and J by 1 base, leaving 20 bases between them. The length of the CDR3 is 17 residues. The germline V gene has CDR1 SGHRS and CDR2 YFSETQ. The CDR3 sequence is CASSPRGGLSPQETQYF. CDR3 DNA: TGCGCCAGCAGCCCGAGGGGCGGGTTAAGTCCCCAAGAGACCCAGTACTTC. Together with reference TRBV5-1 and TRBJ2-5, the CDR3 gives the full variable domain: KAGVTQTPRYLIKTRGQQVTLSCSPISGHRSVSWYQQTPGQGLQFLFEYFSETQRNKGNFPGRFSGRQFSNSRSEMNVSTLELGDSALYLCASSPRGGLSPQETQYFGPGTRLLVL.

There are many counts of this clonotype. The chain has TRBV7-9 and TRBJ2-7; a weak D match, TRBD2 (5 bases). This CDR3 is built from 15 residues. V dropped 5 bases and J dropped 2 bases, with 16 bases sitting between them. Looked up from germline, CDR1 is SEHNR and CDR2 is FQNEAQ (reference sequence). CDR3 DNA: TGTGCCAGCAGCCGAGGTACAGCGGTTACCTACGAGCAGTACTTC. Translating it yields CASSRGTAVTYEQYF.